The 2 T cell receptor beta chains listed next were all sequenced from one sample in a study of T cell responses to AZD1222 COVID-19 vaccine. The table came from immunoSEQ multiplex PCR; TCRdb's copy has only in-frame clones and leaves some out. This table has roughly 160,000 clones, 87% appearing once. This specimen was peripheral blood, taken 28 days after the second AZD1222 dose. The receptors stem from an adult who received the AZD1222 COVID-19 vaccine.

V and J are TRBV27 and TRBJ1-1, with D maybe TRBD1 (5 bases). CDR3 length equals 13 residues. Germline CDR1 reads MNHEY; CDR2 reads SMNVEV (reference sequence). Trimming took off 8 bases at V and 1 base at J, with 11 bases between the two ends. DNA for the CDR3: TGTGCCAGCTCTAGGACACAGAACACTGAAGCTTTCTTT. It yields the protein CASSRTQNTEAFF.

CDR3 sequence: CSVAGGDRSEKLFF. The CDR3 coding sequence is TGCAGCGTGGCAGGGGGCGACCGTTCTGAAAAACTGTTTTTT. The J gene is TRBJ1-4, the V gene TRBV29-1, with 8 nucleotides matching TRBD1. V lost 6 bases and J lost 7; bases outside the gene matches: 10. CDR3 size: 14 residues. Germline CDR1 and CDR2: SQVTM and ANQGSEA.